The TCR beta chain under discussion was sequenced for a study of T cell responses to AZD1222 COVID-19 vaccine. Comment on this clone: Antigen specificity is unknown.

The CDR3 is made up of 14 amino acids. V trimming: 7 bases; J trimming: 3 bases; junction bases outside the gene matches: 8. Per the germline V gene, CDR1 is MDHEN and CDR2 is SYDVKM. The table came from immunoSEQ multiplex PCR; TCRdb's copy has only in-frame clones and leaves some out. The table has about 100,000 clones, around 87% seen once. General study points: Vaccine-related CD4 TCRs covered spike, predominating at 160-218 and 743-854. Variant regions that are unmutated are reportedly the target of nearly half of spike-specific TCRs. Possibly, clonal diversity was underestimated; donors were largely white British and included more females. Increased Spike-specific TCR breadth and depth were observed after two AZD1222 doses.

The material sequenced was peripheral blood, taken on day 0 of MenACWY control vaccination. This chain uses TRBV28 with TRBJ1-1; 7 bases align to TRBD1. The clonotype originates from an adult in good health. CDR3 nucleotides: TGTGCCAGCACCATTCCAGGGGGTCACACTGAAGCTTTCTTT. Protein sequence: CASTIPGGHTEAFF. The full variable domain, completed using reference TRBV28 and TRBJ1-1, is DVKVTQSSRYLVKRTGEKVFLECVQDMDHENMFWYRQDPGLGLRLIYFSYDVKMKEKGDIPEGYSVSREKKERFSLILESASTNQTSMYLCASTIPGGHTEAFFGQGTRLTVV.